These 23 T cell receptor beta chains were all obtained from the same sample, sequenced in a study of CD8 T cells in ankylosing spondylitis. TCRdb processed the 5' RACE reads anew with MiXCR; each CDR3 protein has one entry. This sample has 350,000 or so distinct CDR3 sequences, with around 8% found just once. General observations from the study: A TCR beta motif made of eight highly homologous variants seemed typical of ankylosing spondylitis blood.

These TCRs are of unknown antigen specificity. Sequencing was performed on blood, either unsorted or a sorted T cell fraction (not recorded which). All receptors derive from a male donor with ankylosing spondylitis.

The rearrangement joins TRBV12-3 or TRBV12-4 to TRBJ2-4; 9 nucleotides agree with TRBD2. V lost 4 bases, J lost 6 bases, and 1 base stayed unmatched. The CDR3 loop spans 13 amino acids. DNA for the CDR3: TGTGCCAGCAGTTCGACTAGCGGAAACATTCAGTACTTC. Its protein is CASSSTSGNIQYF.

This clonotype was detected ten times or more. V gene TRBV27 combines with J gene TRBJ2-5; TRBD2 is a possible D gene (5 bases). The length of the CDR3 is 13 residues. Germline V gene data show CDR1 as MNHEY and CDR2 as SMNVEV (reference sequence). The V end lost 5 bases, the J end lost 5 bases, and 12 bases lay between the germline ends. CDR3 coding DNA: TGTGCCAGCAGTGTCGGACTTGGGGAGACCCAGTACTTC. Its translation is CASSVGLGETQYF.

This clonotype appeared a few times. The V call is TRBV6-4, the J call TRBJ2-5, with TRBD2 matching 8 bases. The trim removed 2 bases at V and 3 bases at J, leaving 14 bases unmatched. The germline CDR1 and CDR2 sequences are MRHNA and SNTAGT. This CDR3 has 18 residues. CDR3 amino acids: CASSDDRREGTTKETQYF. The CDR3 DNA follows: TGTGCCAGCAGTGACGATCGTCGGGAGGGGACAACAAAAGAGACCCAGTACTTC.

This clonotype has a handful of counts. The chain recombines TRBV5-6 with TRBJ2-7, with TRBD1 matching over 12 bases. The V segment lost 2 bases and the J segment 8 bases; nucleotides outside the gene matches: 11. The CDR3 is 16 amino acids. Germline V gene sequence: CDR1 SGHDT, CDR2 YYEEEE. DNA for the CDR3: TGTGCCAGCAGCTTTGTCGGGACAGGGGGCCTCAGGAAGCAGTACTTC. It translates to CASSFVGTGGLRKQYF. Supplemented by reference TRBV5-6 and TRBJ2-7, the full variable domain reads DAGVTQSPTHLIKTRGQQVTLRCSPKSGHDTVSWYQQALGQGPQFIFQYYEEEERQRGNFPDRFSGHQFPNYSSELNVNALLLGDSALYLCASSFVGTGGLRKQYFGPGTRLTVT.

This clonotype was counted ten times or more. V is TRBV12-3 or TRBV12-4 and J is TRBJ1-5; D gene ambiguous. CDR3 length equals 12 residues. Trimming shortened V by 5 bases and J by 5 bases, and 7 bases separated the two germline ends. The CDR3 here is CASSTVDQPQHF. The CDR3 DNA reads as TGTGCCAGCAGTACCGTTGATCAGCCCCAGCATTTT.

This chain uses TRBV7-3 with TRBJ2-1; D is uncertain. The germline V and J ends were trimmed by 0 bases and 7 bases, with 13 bases remaining between them. Germline CDR1 is SGHTA and CDR2 is FQGTGA. This CDR3 comprises 15 residues. The CDR3 DNA sequence: TGTGCCAGCAGCTTAACGTGGGCCACTACGAATGAGCAGTTCTTC. Its protein is CASSLTWATTNEQFF.

This chain connects TRBV4-1 to TRBJ2-1; no firm D call. Between the trimmed V and J ends, which lost 8 bases and 0 bases, there was a span of 14 bases. The CDR3 loop spans 15 amino acids. Looked up from germline, CDR1 is MGHRA and CDR2 is YSYEKL. CDR3 in DNA: TGCGCCAGCCTCCCCCTACCCAACTCCTACAATGAGCAGTTCTTC. Protein sequence: CASLPLPNSYNEQFF.

This clonotype came up a few times. The chain uses TRBV20-1 and TRBJ2-7; 10 bases line up with TRBD1. Germline CDR1 and CDR2: DFQATT and SNEGSKA (reference sequence). CDR3 length: 14 amino acids. The ends lost 4 bases at V and 4 bases at J; junction bases unmatched: 7. CDR3 in amino acids: CSAILAGQGYEQYF. CDR3 bases: TGCAGTGCTATTTTAGCGGGACAGGGGTACGAGCAGTACTTC.

The chain carries TRBV3-1 and TRBJ2-1, with 13 nucleotides matching TRBD2. CDR1 is LGHDT, CDR2 YNNKEL, per germline (reference sequence). The CDR3 totals 17 residues. Losses at the gene ends were 0 bases for V and 15 bases for J; bases not matched to a gene: 14. CDR3 region: CASSQDERLAGGLRLFF. CDR3 sequence (DNA): TGTGCCAGCAGCCAAGACGAACGACTAGCGGGAGGACTCCGACTGTTCTTC.

This chain joins TRBV4-3 and TRBJ2-7, with no clear D. Trimming cost V 0 bases and J 5 bases, with 8 bases left between them. The germline CDR1 and CDR2 sequences are LGHNA and YSLEER. The CDR3 covers 13 residues. The CDR3: CASSQELVHEQYF. CDR3 bases: TGCGCCAGCAGCCAAGAGTTAGTGCACGAGCAGTACTTC.

The chain uses TRBV30 and TRBJ1-5, with TRBD1 identical over 7 bases. The germline CDR1 and CDR2 sequences are GTSNPN and SVGIG (reference sequence). Trimming cost V 0 bases and J 3 bases; bases outside gene matches: 2. There are 14 residues in the CDR3. In DNA form, the CDR3 reads TGTGCCTGGAGTGTGGGACAGTTCAATCAGCCCCAGCATTTT. It codes for CAWSVGQFNQPQHF.

CDR3 loop: CSASPGAAAAKEQYF. The CDR3 DNA reads as TGCAGTGCTAGCCCCGGGGCTGCCGCCGCAAAAGAGCAGTACTTC. The chain uses TRBV20-1 and TRBJ2-7; either TRBD1 or TRBD2 may supply D (5 bases each). Germline V gene data show CDR1 as DFQATT and CDR2 as SNEGSKA (reference sequence). V dropped 3 bases and J dropped 7 bases, with 22 bases sitting between them. The CDR3 spans 15 residues.

The rearrangement uses TRBV2 and TRBJ1-5; TRBD1 matches at 8 bases. Germline CDR1 and CDR2: SNHLY and FYNNEI. Losses at the gene ends were 3 bases for V and 4 bases for J; bases not matched to a gene: 2. CDR3 length: 14 amino acids. The DNA of the CDR3 is TGTGCCAGCAGTGAGCAGGGGGCTAATCAGCCCCAGCATTTT. Encoded protein: CASSEQGANQPQHF.

This clonotype was found many times. The chain links TRBV28 to TRBJ2-5; 10 bases are shared with TRBD2. Trimming at V came to 4 bases and at J to 8 bases, leaving 7 bases not matched to a gene. The CDR3 runs 14 residues. Germline lookup yields CDR1 MDHEN and CDR2 SYDVKM. CDR3 bases: TGTGCCAGCAGTTCGACCGGGACTAGCGTTACCCAGTACTTC. Protein: CASSSTGTSVTQYF.

This sequence joins TRBV11-3 and TRBJ2-7, with a tentative D call TRBD1 (6 bases). The ends were cut back, 5 bases at V and 6 bases at J, with 11 bases in the middle. Per the germline V gene, CDR1 is SGHNT and CDR2 is YENEEA. The CDR3 runs 12 residues. The CDR3 DNA reads TGTGCCAGCAGCGTAACAGGGTTCGAGCAGTACTTC. Residues: CASSVTGFEQYF. Looking up the rest from reference TRBV11-3 and TRBJ2-7 gives the full variable domain: EAGVVQSPRYKIIEKKQPVAFWCNPISGHNTLYWYLQNLGQGPELLIRYENEEAVDDSQLPKDRFSAERLKGVDSTLKIQPAELGDSAVYLCASSVTGFEQYFGPGTRLTVT.

Ten or more counts support this clonotype. The J gene is TRBJ2-7, the V gene TRBV29-1; D remains ambiguous. The CDR3 totals 14 residues. Germline CDR1 and CDR2: SQVTM and ANQGSEA. V was clipped by 7 bases and J by 0 bases, with 16 bases between them. CDR3 DNA sequence: TGCAGCGCAACGCCGGGCCCCTTCTCCTACGAGCAGTACTTC. The encoded protein is CSATPGPFSYEQYF.

This clonotype has at least ten counts. CDR3 coding DNA: TGTGCCAGCAGTGAACGGGGCAATCAGCCCCAGCATTTT. It yields the protein CASSERGNQPQHF. V is TRBV25-1 and J is TRBJ1-5; D unclear. Between the trimmed V and J ends, which lost 2 bases and 2 bases, there was a span of 4 bases. The germline V gene has CDR1 MGHDK and CDR2 SYGVNS. This CDR3 comprises 13 residues. The whole variable domain, filled in from reference TRBV25-1 and TRBJ1-5, reads EADIYQTPRYLVIGTGKKITLECSQTMGHDKMYWYQQDPGMELHLIHYSYGVNSTEKGDLSSESTVSRIRTEHFPLTLESARPSHTSQYLCASSERGNQPQHFGDGTRLSIL.

In this sample, this clonotype turned up a few times. The chain is built from TRBV20-1 and TRBJ1-2; D is ambiguous. CDR1 and CDR2 (germline): DFQATT, SNEGSKA (reference sequence). CDR3 size: 12 residues. With 0 bases removed from V and 7 bases from J, the gap between germline ends came to 9 bases. The CDR3 here is CSARDRFAGYTF. The CDR3 region has the DNA TGCAGTGCTAGAGATCGTTTTGCTGGCTACACCTTC.

The table lists this clonotype with a few counts. The DNA of the CDR3 is TGTGCCAGCAGTGGTCGGACAGGGCGGACTGAAGCTTTCTTT. Its translation is CASSGRTGRTEAFF. V is TRBV25-1 and J is TRBJ1-1; TRBD1 matches 8 bases. The CDR3 extends over 14 amino acids. In germline, CDR1 is MGHDK, CDR2 SYGVNS. V lost 4 bases and J lost 5; bases outside the gene matches: 6. Full variable domain (rest looked up from reference TRBV25-1 and TRBJ1-1): EADIYQTPRYLVIGTGKKITLECSQTMGHDKMYWYQQDPGMELHLIHYSYGVNSTEKGDLSSESTVSRIRTEHFPLTLESARPSHTSQYLCASSGRTGRTEAFFGQGTRLTVV.

There are a few counts of this clonotype. The chain combines TRBV2 with TRBJ2-3; no clear D gene. Per the germline V gene, CDR1 is SNHLY and CDR2 is FYNNEI. Trimming pared 4 bases from V and 1 base from J, leaving 6 bases between. The CDR3 spans 13 residues. CDR3 coding DNA: TGTGCCAGCAGTGTGGACCGCACAGATACGCAGTATTTT. This gives the protein CASSVDRTDTQYF. Together with reference TRBV2 and TRBJ2-3, the CDR3 gives the full variable domain: EPEVTQTPSHQVTQMGQEVILRCVPISNHLYFYWYRQILGQKVEFLVSFYNNEISEKSEIFDDQFSVERPDGSNFTLKIRSTKLEDSAMYFCASSVDRTDTQYFGPGTRLTVL.

The V call is TRBV19, the J call TRBJ2-3, with D possibly called TRBD1 or TRBD2 (6 bases each). Looked up from germline, CDR1 is LNHDA and CDR2 is SQIVND (reference sequence). The germline V and J ends were trimmed by 8 bases and 6 bases, with 12 bases remaining between them. The length of the CDR3 is 12 residues. This chain's CDR3 is CASSGAGDTQYF. In DNA, the CDR3 is TGTGCCAGTTCGGGGGCAGGGGATACGCAGTATTTT.

The sample holds many counts of this clonotype. The chain is built from TRBV4-3 and TRBJ2-3; possible D gene TRBD1, 6 bases. The CDR3 extends over 17 amino acids. Germline assignment: CDR1 LGHNA and CDR2 YSLEER. Between the trimmed V and J ends, which lost 0 bases and 1 base, there was a span of 14 bases. This chain's CDR3 is CASSQEGRGYGTDTQYF. CDR3 in DNA: TGCGCCAGCAGCCAAGAGGGTAGGGGGTACGGCACAGATACGCAGTATTTT.

V usage is TRBV11-2 and J usage is TRBJ1-6, with 7 positions matching TRBD1. The CDR3 has 16 amino acids. Trimming removed 1 base from V and 9 bases from J; junction bases left unmatched: 9. Germline V gene lookup returns CDR1 SGHAT and CDR2 FQNNGV. CDR3 sequence: CASSLGRGRQGSPLHF. The CDR3, as DNA: TGTGCCAGCAGCTTAGGAAGGGGGCGACAGGGTTCACCCCTCCACTTT.